This TCR beta chain was found in a study of shared clonotypes between healthy human individuals. Terminally differentiated effector memory CD45RA+ cells were left out of the naive CD8 fraction, which was CD45RO-negative and positively selected for CCR7. TCRdb's table, derived via immunoSEQ multiplex PCR, lists solely in-frame clones and lacks some. Among millions of clones listed, approximately 94% were seen once. CDR3 length: 15 residues. Germline values: CDR1 MGHDK, CDR2 SYGVNS. Unmatched junction bases numbered 10, after V lost 5 bases and J lost 3 bases. The sample was naive CD8+ T cells from PBMCs. The TCR originated in a man aged 18 to 29 in good health. Some clones in this sample may be carry-over from other donors' samples. V and J are TRBV25-1 and TRBJ2-7; TRBD1 agrees at 7 bases. The CDR3, as DNA: TGTGCCAGCAGTAACCTAACAGGGGCGGTCTACGAGCAGTACTTC. Translating gives CASSNLTGAVYEQYF.